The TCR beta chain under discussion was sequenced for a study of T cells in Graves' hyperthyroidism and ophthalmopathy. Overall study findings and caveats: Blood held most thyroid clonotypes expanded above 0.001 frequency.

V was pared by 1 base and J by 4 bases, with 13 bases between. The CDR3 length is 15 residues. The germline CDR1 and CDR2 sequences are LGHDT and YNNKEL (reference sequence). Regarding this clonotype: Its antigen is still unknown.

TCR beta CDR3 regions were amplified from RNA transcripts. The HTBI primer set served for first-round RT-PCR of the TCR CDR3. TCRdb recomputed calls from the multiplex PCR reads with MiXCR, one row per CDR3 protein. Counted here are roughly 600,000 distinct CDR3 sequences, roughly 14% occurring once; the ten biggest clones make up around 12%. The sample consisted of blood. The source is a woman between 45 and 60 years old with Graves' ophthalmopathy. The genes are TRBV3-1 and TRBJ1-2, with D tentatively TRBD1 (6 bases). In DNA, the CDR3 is TGTGCCAGCAGCCAAGGAGCCAGGGGCGGCTATGGCTACACCTTC. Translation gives CASSQGARGGYGYTF.